The rows below give T cell receptor beta chains drawn from one sample of a study of human thymus T cells. The repertoire was sequenced with immunoSEQ multiplex PCR; TCRdb's copy has only in-frame clones and lacks some. The profile covers about 78,000 clones, with roughly 97% appearing a single time and under 0.035% taken by the ten largest. Material for sequencing was thymus tissue. Receptor source: a boy less than two years old with a congenital heart defect but otherwise immunologically healthy. The CDR3 runs from the conserved cysteine through the conserved F or W. A D gene is named only where the DNA matches it firmly. Size is stated for part of the rows, as once, few or many counts, or as a class when the clone is expanded.

V gene	clone size	D gene	J gene	CDR3 DNA	CDR3 protein
TRBV6-1	.	.	TRBJ1-6	TGTGCCAGCAGTGAAGAAGACGGGAGGTCCTATAATTCACCCCTCCACTTT	CASSEEDGRSYNSPLHF
TRBV4-2	.	.	TRBJ2-3	TGTGCCAGCAGCCAAGCATGGGGGTCGGGGGCAGATACGCAGTATTTT	CASSQAWGSGADTQYF
TRBV7-2	.	.	TRBJ1-1	TGTGCCAGCAGCTTATTTTACACTGAAGCTTTCTTT	CASSLFYTEAFF
TRBV28	.	.	TRBJ2-7	TGTGCCAGCAGTCTCCCTCAACCGGGACACCCCTACGAGCAGTACTTC	CASSLPQPGHPYEQYF
TRBV6-1	.	.	TRBJ2-7	TGTGCCGGAGGAAAAGGGCCTGACCACGAGCAGTACTTC	CAGGKGPDHEQYF
TRBV4-3	.	.	TRBJ2-1	TGCGCCAGCAGCCAATTCCGCGGGGCTTACAATGAGCAGTTCTTC	CASSQFRGAYNEQFF
TRBV2	.	.	TRBJ1-2	TGTGCCAGTTCCAATCTCAGGGGCAACTATGGCTACACCTTC	CASSNLRGNYGYTF
TRBV7-9	.	.	TRBJ2-3	TGTGCCAGCAGCGACGACGAAGGCACAGATACGCAGTATTTT	CASSDDEGTDTQYF
TRBV6-6	.	.	TRBJ1-2	TGTGCCAGCAGTTACCCGAACAGGGCTGGCTATGGCTACACCTTC	CASSYPNRAGYGYTF
TRBV5-5	.	TRBD1	TRBJ1-3	TGTGCCAGCACCACAGGGGCGGCGAGTTGGAACACCATATATTTT	CASTTGAASWNTIYF
TRBV5-1	.	.	TRBJ2-3	TGCGCCAGCAGCGACACAGATACGCAGTATTTT	CASSDTDTQYF
TRBV6-5	.	TRBD1	TRBJ1-2	TGTGCCAGCAGCCACGGACAGGGGCCGGGAGATGGCTACACCTTC	CASSHGQGPGDGYTF
TRBV30	.	.	TRBJ2-5	TGTGCCTGGCTCGATCCAGAGACCCAGTACTTC	CAWLDPETQYF
TRBV4-2	once	.	TRBJ2-1	TGTGCCAGCAGCCAAGTAGGGAGACTACCCACGCGAGCCCACAGCTCCTACAATGAGCAGTTCTTC	CASSQVGRLPTRAHSSYNEQFF
TRBV4-1	.	TRBD2	TRBJ2-1	TGCGCCAGCAGCCAAGCGGCCCCTCTAGCGGGAGGAGACAATGAGCAGTTCTTC	CASSQAAPLAGGDNEQFF
TRBV4-3	.	.	TRBJ1-2	TGCGCCAGCAGCCAGAGAAGGAGTGCCAGCTACACCTTC	CASSQRRSASYTF
TRBV4-3	.	.	TRBJ2-1	TGCGCCAGCAGCCAAGAGATGGACTCGCTATCCAATGAGCAGTTCTTC	CASSQEMDSLSNEQFF
TRBV10-1	.	.	TRBJ1-2	TGCGCCTGCCCGACAGGCCCCTATGGCTACACCTTC	CACPTGPYGYTF
TRBV25-1	.	.	TRBJ1-1	TGTGCCAGCAGTGAATCAAAGGGAGGGATGAACACTGAAGCTTTCTTT	CASSESKGGMNTEAFF
TRBV27	.	.	TRBJ1-2	TGTGCCAGCAGTCCCGGACAGCCTGAAATGGGCGGCTACACCTTC	CASSPGQPEMGGYTF
TRBV7-8	.	.	TRBJ2-7	TGTGCCAGCAGCTCGCTTACTAGGATTGGATTCTACGAGCAGTACTTC	CASSSLTRIGFYEQYF
TRBV7-2	.	.	TRBJ2-7	TGTGCCAGCAGCTTAGAGACCAGCCACTCTATTTCCTACGAGCAGTACTTC	CASSLETSHSISYEQYF
TRBV27	.	TRBD2	TRBJ2-3	TGTGCCAGCAGTTTATCGCTAGCGGGAGGAGCCCGCACAGATACGCAGTATTTT	CASSLSLAGGARTDTQYF
TRBV4-1	.	TRBD1	TRBJ1-6	TGCGCCAGCAGCCAAGGGGACAGCCGCTCCTATAATTCACCCCTCCACTTT	CASSQGDSRSYNSPLHF
TRBV14	.	.	TRBJ1-1	TGTGCCAGCAGCCAAGATCTTAGAGGCACTGAAGCTTTCTTT	CASSQDLRGTEAFF
TRBV4-3	.	.	TRBJ1-1	TGCGCCAGCAGCCAAATAGACAGACACACTGAAGCTTTCTTT	CASSQIDRHTEAFF
TRBV27	.	TRBD2	TRBJ2-3	TGTGCCAGCAGTTTTAAGCGGGGAACAGATACGCAGTATTTT	CASSFKRGTDTQYF
TRBV29-1	.	TRBD1	TRBJ1-4	TGCAGCGTTGAAGAGCCGGGACAGGGAAAGGGAAATGAAAAACTGTTTTTT	CSVEEPGQGKGNEKLFF
TRBV18	.	.	TRBJ2-5	TGTGCCAGCTCACCCCGGGACCAAGAGACCCAGTACTTC	CASSPRDQETQYF
TRBV4-1	.	.	TRBJ2-7	TGCGCCAGCAGCGACAACAGTCCCTACGAGCAGTACTTC	CASSDNSPYEQYF
TRBV6-4	.	TRBD2	TRBJ2-2	TGTGCCAGCAGTGTCACTCCTCAGGGACTAGCGGGAGCCGGGGAGCTGTTTTTT	CASSVTPQGLAGAGELFF
TRBV28	.	TRBD2	TRBJ2-1	TGTGCCAGCAGTATAGTGGCGGGAGGGCCTTTTTATGAGCAGTTCTTC	CASSIVAGGPFYEQFF
TRBV29-1	.	.	TRBJ1-2	TGCAGCGTTGAAAAGAGGCACAACTATGGCTACACCTTC	CSVEKRHNYGYTF
TRBV19	.	TRBD2	TRBJ2-7	TGTGCCAGTAGTCCTGGGCACGGACTAGCGGGAGTTTTACCCTACGAGCAGTACTTC	CASSPGHGLAGVLPYEQYF
TRBV12-2	.	.	TRBJ1-4	TGTGCAAGTCGCCAGGGAGATATATCCCGGGGTGAAAAACTGTTTTTT	CASRQGDISRGEKLFF
TRBV29-1	.	.	TRBJ2-1	TGCAGCGTTTATCATCTGGGGGAGCAGTTCTTC	CSVYHLGEQFF
TRBV20-1	once	TRBD1	TRBJ1-1	TGCAGTGCTAGCAGGGGGCCTGAAGCTTTCTTT	CSASRGPEAFF
TRBV5-1	once	TRBD1	TRBJ1-2	TGCGCCAGCAGCTTGGAAACCGGGACAGGGCCCGGCTACACCTTC	CASSLETGTGPGYTF
TRBV29-1	.	.	TRBJ1-4	TGCAGCGTTGTTGTTAATGAAAAACTGTTTTTT	CSVVVNEKLFF
TRBV11-3	.	.	TRBJ2-1	TGTGCCAGCAGCTTAGCCACGACGGGGGCCGACTACAATGAGCAGTTCTTC	CASSLATTGADYNEQFF
TRBV7-2	.	.	TRBJ2-7	TGTGCGGCGGGATTTCCCTACGAGCAGTACTTC	CAAGFPYEQYF
TRBV29-1	.	TRBD1	TRBJ1-4	TGCAGCGTAGCTGGACAATCAGCGGGACAGATCGTCGATGCAACTAATGAAAAACTGTTTTTT	CSVAGQSAGQIVDATNEKLFF
TRBV6-6	.	TRBD2	TRBJ2-5	TGTGCCAGCAGTTACCTGGGGGGGAAATGCCAAGAGACCCAGTACTTC	CASSYLGGKCQETQYF
TRBV14	.	TRBD1	TRBJ2-7	TGTGCCAGCAGAAGGGGACAGGGCCACGAGCAGTACTTC	CASRRGQGHEQYF
TRBV5-1	.	.	TRBJ2-5	TGCGCCAGCAGCCAATTAAGGGGGGACCAAGAGACCCAGTACTTC	CASSQLRGDQETQYF
TRBV4-1	.	TRBD2	TRBJ2-1	TGCGCCAGCAGCTGGGGACTAGCGGGGGGGCTAATCTCCTACAATGAGCAGTTCTTC	CASSWGLAGGLISYNEQFF
TRBV11-2	.	TRBD2	TRBJ2-1	TGTGCCAGCAGCGAAACAGAAACCGGGACTAGCGGGAAGGTGCAGTTCTTC	CASSETETGTSGKVQFF
TRBV4-1	.	TRBD2	TRBJ2-5	TGCGCCAGCAGCCAAGCCGCAGGAATGCGGGGGGGAGAGACCCAGTACTTC	CASSQAAGMRGGETQYF
TRBV7-9	.	.	TRBJ1-2	TGTGCCAGCAGCTTAGAGGGGGAAGGGCCTATTCGCTACACCTTC	CASSLEGEGPIRYTF
TRBV15	.	TRBD1	TRBJ1-5	TGTGCCACCAGCAGAGAAGACAGGGGCAATCAGCCCCAGCATTTT	CATSREDRGNQPQHF
TRBV4-3	.	.	TRBJ2-7	TGCGCCAGCAGCCAAGATCTAAATATTTCGGCGAACTACGAGCAGTACTTC	CASSQDLNISANYEQYF
TRBV28	.	.	TRBJ1-2	TGTGCCAGCAGTTCAAGAAAACGGACAGACTATGGCTACACCTTC	CASSSRKRTDYGYTF
TRBV5-4	.	TRBD1	TRBJ2-7	TGTGCCAGCAGCGTCCGGACAGGGTTCTACGAGCAGTACTTC	CASSVRTGFYEQYF
TRBV4-1	.	.	TRBJ2-2	TGCGCCAGCAGCCAAGGAGCGATGAACACCGGGGAGCTGTTTTTT	CASSQGAMNTGELFF
TRBV30	once	.	TRBJ2-1	TGTGCCTGGAATTCCTACAATGAGCAGTTCTTC	CAWNSYNEQFF
TRBV4-3	.	.	TRBJ1-3	TGCGCCAGCAGCCAAGATTGGGCAGGGGCTGGAAACACCATATATTTT	CASSQDWAGAGNTIYF
TRBV27	.	.	TRBJ2-3	TGTGCCAGCAGAAAAGGGCTTTCGTTTGCAGTAGAGCAGTATTTT	CASRKGLSFAVEQYF
TRBV11-3	.	.	TRBJ2-1	TGTGCCAGCAGCTTCAATCACAGCCCTTCAGACAATGAGCAGTTCTTC	CASSFNHSPSDNEQFF
TRBV6-5	.	TRBD1	TRBJ2-7	TGTGCCAGCGGACCTCGGACAGGGAGAGGGGAGCAGTACTTC	CASGPRTGRGEQYF